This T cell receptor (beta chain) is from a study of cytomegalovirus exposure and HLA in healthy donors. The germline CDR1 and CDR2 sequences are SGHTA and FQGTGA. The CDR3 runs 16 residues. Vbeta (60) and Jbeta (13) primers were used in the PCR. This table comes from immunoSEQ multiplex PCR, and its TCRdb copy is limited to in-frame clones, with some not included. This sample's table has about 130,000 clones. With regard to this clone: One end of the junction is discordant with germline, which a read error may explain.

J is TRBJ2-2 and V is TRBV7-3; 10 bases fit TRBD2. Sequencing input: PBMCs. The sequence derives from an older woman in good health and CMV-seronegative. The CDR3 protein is CASSLRSSGGTGELFF. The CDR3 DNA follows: TGTGCGAGCAGCTTAAGGTCTAGCGGGGGTACCGGGGAGCTGTTTTTT.